This passage covers 21 T cell receptor beta chains from one sample sequenced in a study of tumor-infiltrating lymphocytes in primary liver carcinoma. Each 20-30 mg portion of unsorted bulk tissue served as the source for co-extraction of RNA and DNA. Reverse transcription of 500 ng total RNA with a constant-region primer produced TCR beta cDNA. ARM-PCR was slightly modified, and three nested multiplex PCR rounds with it gave rise to the TCR beta libraries. It was with TRBV1-TRBV30 forward primers and a C-beta reverse primer that the first two PCR rounds were run, at about 9 cycles each. One entry per CDR3 protein, called by TCRdb with MiXCR from the multiplex PCR reads. The repertoire includes roughly 200,000 distinct CDR3 sequences, around 85% of them detected once, and 15% to 20% sits in the top ten. Sequencing was done on a sample of tumor tissue from primary liver carcinoma. These receptors were obtained from a middle-aged man with primary liver carcinoma and hepatitis B virus infection.

This clonotype occurred many times. The V and J genes are TRBV6-1 and TRBJ1-2; TRBD1 might be the D (6 bases). CDR3 length: 12 residues. Per germline, CDR1 MNHNS and CDR2 SASEGT. V lost 11 bases to trimming and J lost 4 bases, with 14 bases between them. The CDR3 DNA is TGTGCCGGACTGACAGGCGCCTATGGCTACACCTTC. Its translation is CAGLTGAYGYTF.

Note on this clonotype: The junction shows a germline mismatch at one end, possibly a read error. The chain couples TRBV12-3 or TRBV12-4 to TRBJ1-1; TRBD1 is a possible D gene (6 bases). The CDR3 is made up of 14 amino acids. The CDR3 sequence is CANSLVHRDTEAFF. CDR3 bases: TGTGCCAACAGTTTGGTGCATAGGGACACTGAAGCATTCTTT.

On this clonotype itself: Sequence at one end of the junction differs from germline and may be a read error. The V gene is TRBV5-5, the J gene TRBJ1-1; a possible D gene is TRBD1 (5 bases). CDR3 length equals 15 residues. Germline CDR1 SGHKS, CDR2 YYEKEE (reference sequence). This CDR3 reads CVSSLWAWGYTEAFF. CDR3 coding DNA: TGTGTCAGCAGCTTGTGGGCATGGGGCTACACTGAAGCTTTCTTT.

On this clonotype itself: A much more abundant neighbour one base away suggests this may be a read error. V gene TRBV30 combines with J gene TRBJ2-1; no firm D call. This CDR3 has 15 residues. Germline V gives CDR1 GTSNPN, CDR2 SVGIG (reference sequence). V shed 1 base and J shed 8 bases, with 18 bases lying between them. DNA for the CDR3: TGTGCCTGGAGTGGGTATAGCCGCACCAAGTATGAGCAGTTCTTC. As protein: CAWSGYSRTKYEQFF.

Turning to this clonotype: The final CDR3 position lacks the conserved phenylalanine or tryptophan, pointing to a likely read error. This chain links TRBV11-2 with TRBJ2-3; 12 bases fit TRBD2. The V gene's germline CDR1 is SGHAT and CDR2 FQNNGV. CDR3 length equals 19 residues. Trimming removed 9 bases from V and 3 bases from J; junction bases left unmatched: 19. The DNA for the CDR3 is TGTGCCAGTAGCCAATCGCCGAGACTAGCGGGAGAGAGAACAGATACGCAGTATCTT. It is translated as CASSQSPRLAGERTDTQYL.

This clonotype has ten or more counts. The V call is TRBV6-1, the J call TRBJ1-1; no reliable D call. Per the germline V gene, CDR1 is MNHNS and CDR2 is SASEGT. Trimming shortened V by 8 bases and J by 4 bases, and 11 bases separated the two germline ends. CDR3 length equals 12 residues. CDR3 nucleotides: TGTGCCAGCTTGCTGAGGGTCACTGAAGCTTTCTTT. It codes for CASLLRVTEAFF.

The CDR3 loop is CASSHDSTGISPLHF. Written as DNA, the CDR3 is TGCGCCAGCAGCCATGATAGCACAGGGATTTCACCCCTCCACTTT. V gene TRBV4-1 combines with J gene TRBJ1-6, with D maybe TRBD1 (6 bases). Germline V gives CDR1 MGHRA, CDR2 YSYEKL. The CDR3 is 15 residues long. Trimming took off 3 bases at V and 9 bases at J, with 15 bases between the two ends.

The chain employs TRBV28 and TRBJ1-1; D remains ambiguous. Looked up from germline, CDR1 is MDHEN and CDR2 is SYDVKM. Trimming removed 4 bases from V and 0 bases from J, with 9 bases in between. This CDR3 comprises 14 residues. The CDR3 sequence is CASSCERMNTEAFF. CDR3 in DNA: TGTGCCAGCAGTTGTGAGAGAATGAACACTGAAGCTTTCTTT.

This clonotype was seen only a few times. A read error may be the cause here, since a much bigger clone is one base away. The chain carries TRBV5-6 and TRBJ2-5; D is tentatively TRBD1 or TRBD2 (7 bases each). The CDR3 runs to 16 residues. Per germline, CDR1 SGHDT and CDR2 YYEEEE. Written as DNA, the CDR3 is TGTGCCAGCAGCCCCCCGACAGGGACTATTCAAGAGGCCCAGTACTTC. Protein: CASSPPTGTIQEAQYF.

The V and J genes are TRBV6-5 and TRBJ1-2; D gene ambiguous. The CDR3 is 15 residues long. V lost 8 bases, J lost 4 bases, and 20 bases lay in between. Germline V gene sequence: CDR1 MNHEY, CDR2 SVGAGI. CDR3 DNA sequence: TGTGCCAGCTGTCGACCCTCGAGAGGGAGCTATGGCTACACCTTC. It specifies CASCRPSRGSYGYTF.

As concerns this clonotype: The germline gene is not matched at one end of the junction; a read error may be the cause. CDR3 amino acids: CASRWTRTVELFF. DNA of the CDR3: TGTGCCAGCCGCTGGACTAGAACCGTGGAGCTGTTTTTT. V is TRBV6-2 or TRBV6-3 and J is TRBJ2-2, with 7 bases fitting TRBD2. The CDR3 totals 13 residues. The germline CDR1 and CDR2 sequences are MNHEY and SVGEGT.

The chain carries TRBV24-1 and TRBJ2-7, with 8 bases that match TRBD1. This CDR3 is built from 18 residues. Unmatched junction bases numbered 22, after V lost 9 bases and J lost 4 bases. The V gene's germline CDR1 is KGHDR and CDR2 SFDVKD. The chain's CDR3 is CATWPPDRGPSTMYEQYF. CDR3 DNA sequence: TGTGCCACCTGGCCCCCAGACAGGGGACCTTCAACAATGTACGAGCAGTACTTC.

To note about this clonotype: Relative to the germline gene, one junction end is altered; a read error may explain this. CDR3 coding DNA: TGCAGTGCTAGAGATAATGCCGGAGAGGTGACCGGCTTCACCTTC. Protein product: CSARDNAGEVTGFTF. The chain is built from TRBV20-1 and TRBJ1-2; no reliable D call. Germline V gene data show CDR1 as DFQATT and CDR2 as SNEGSKA (reference sequence). The CDR3 contains 15 residues.

This sequence joins TRBV29-1 and TRBJ2-7; D perhaps matches TRBD2 (6 bases). Trimming removed 3 bases at V and 6 bases at J, with 21 bases between. This CDR3 is 15 amino acids long. Looked up from germline, CDR1 is SQVTM and CDR2 is ANQGSEA. The CDR3 DNA follows: TGCAGCGTTGAGGATCCAGGAGGGAGCCCCTTCGAGCAGTACTTC. Its protein product is CSVEDPGGSPFEQYF.

The J gene is TRBJ1-1, the V gene TRBV29-1; possible D gene TRBD1, 5 bases. Germline V gene lookup returns CDR1 SQVTM and CDR2 ANQGSEA. Between the trimmed V and J ends, which lost 7 bases and 1 base, there was a span of 19 bases. This CDR3 spans 15 amino acids. The CDR3 DNA sequence: TGCAGCGGTACATGGGGGTGGGGGACGAACACTGAAGCTTTCTTT. Encoded protein: CSGTWGWGTNTEAFF.

As for this clonotype: The junction shows a germline mismatch at one end, possibly a read error. This rearrangement joins TRBV7-8 to TRBJ2-3, with 12 nucleotides matching TRBD2. The CDR3 totals 15 residues. The germline V gene encodes CDR1 SGHVS and CDR2 FQNEAQ. CDR3 amino acids: CVSSLRLAGESTQYF. The CDR3 DNA sequence: TGTGTCAGCAGCTTGAGACTAGCGGGAGAGAGTACGCAGTATTTT.

V is TRBV29-1 and J is TRBJ2-3; D unclear. CDR1 SQVTM and CDR2 ANQGSEA come from the germline V gene. This CDR3 contains 12 residues. The V end lost 3 bases, the J end lost 5 bases, and 9 bases lay between the germline ends. CDR3 amino acids: CSVEPMIDTQYF. CDR3 DNA: TGCAGCGTTGAGCCCATGATAGATACGCAGTATTTT.

As regards this clonotype: The CDR3 end shows no conserved phenylalanine or tryptophan, and so a read error is likely. The genes are TRBV12-3 or TRBV12-4 and TRBJ1-6, with 9 bases aligning to TRBD1. The CDR3 runs 14 residues. Trimming removed 5 bases from V and 12 bases from J; junction bases left unmatched: 8. The CDR3 spells CASSLTGGKVPLHS. CDR3 bases: TGTGCCAGCAGTCTCACAGGGGGCAAGGTACCCCTCCACTCT.

On this clonotype itself: Likely a read error: the CDR3 ends without its conserved phenylalanine or tryptophan. V is TRBV6-2 or TRBV6-3 and J is TRBJ2-3, with no clear D. This CDR3 has 12 amino acids. Germline V gene data show CDR1 as MNHEY and CDR2 as SVGEGT. Here the CDR3 reads CASSFSTDTQYY. In nucleotides, the CDR3 is TGTGCCAGTAGTTTTAGCACAGATACGCAGTATTAT.

CDR3 DNA sequence: TGTGTCACCAACTTAGGCGTCTCGATCAATGAGCAGTTCTTC. This translates into CVTNLGVSINEQFF. The chain employs TRBV11-3 and TRBJ2-1; no clear D. The CDR3 is 14 amino acids. Germline-derived CDR1 and CDR2 are SGHNT and YENEEA.

Worth noting for this clonotype: Its ends do not fully match the called genes, so a read error is possible. The chain is built from TRBV29-1 and TRBJ2-3; 9 bases line up with TRBD1. CDR3 size: 14 residues. The germline V gene has CDR1 SQVTM and CDR2 ANQGSEA. The CDR3 is CSVSWTGASDTLYF. DNA of the CDR3: TGCAGCGTTTCCTGGACAGGGGCATCAGATACGCTGTATTTT.